The clone carrying this T cell receptor (beta chain) is a singleton in its sample. V was cut by 4 bases and J by 1 base, with 13 bases left in between. CDR1 and CDR2 from the germline V gene are LGHNA and YNFKEQ. The CDR3 has 16 amino acids. The sample belongs to a study of CD8 T cells in Susac syndrome. An input of about 0.45 to 1 ug of RNA was subjected to reverse transcription using random hexamers. TCRdb fed the immunoSEQ multiplex PCR reads into MiXCR, producing one record per CDR3 protein. This repertoire shows some 300,000 distinct CDR3 sequences, around 91% found once; its top ten account for 0.18%.

The sequenced sample was CD8+ T cells from PBMCs. This chain uses TRBV4-2 with TRBJ2-2; D is undetermined. This TCR derives from a human donor with multiple sclerosis. CDR3 amino acids: CASSPRVWGNTGELFF. The CDR3 DNA sequence: TGTGCCAGCAGCCCCCGAGTCTGGGGGAACACCGGGGAGCTGTTTTTT.